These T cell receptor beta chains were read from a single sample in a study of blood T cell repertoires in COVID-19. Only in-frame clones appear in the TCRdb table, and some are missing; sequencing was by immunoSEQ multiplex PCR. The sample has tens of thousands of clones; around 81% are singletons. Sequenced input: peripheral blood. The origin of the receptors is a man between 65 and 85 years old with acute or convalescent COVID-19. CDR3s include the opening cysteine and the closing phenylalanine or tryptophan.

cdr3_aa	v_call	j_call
CASSLERGAETQYF	TRBV5-1	TRBJ2-5
CASSPTGTNTGELFF	TRBV11-2	TRBJ2-2
CASRPQNRGGEKLFF	TRBV4-2	TRBJ1-4
CASSLRRGADTGELFF	TRBV9	TRBJ2-2
CASSLAGSWRTEAFF	TRBV11-2	TRBJ1-1
CASSRDGVPNEKLFF	TRBV6-5	TRBJ1-4
CASSSGQGATGQPQHF	TRBV11-2	TRBJ1-5
CASSLDLGGTDTQYF	TRBV7-9	TRBJ2-3
CASSYQGGPVNTEAFF	TRBV28	TRBJ1-1
CASSSQGGAEAFF	TRBV28	TRBJ1-1
CASSPTSSHETQYF	TRBV5-5	TRBJ2-5
CASRNRGAWYGYTF	TRBV19	TRBJ1-2
CASSLAGGITDTQYF	TRBV2	TRBJ2-3
CASSFRGGPVFRQYF	TRBV28	TRBJ2-7
CSVRTGSNEKLFF	TRBV29-1	TRBJ1-4
CASRPLAGGETQYF	TRBV2	TRBJ2-5
CASSLRGFNEQFF	TRBV11-1	TRBJ2-1
CASLPGGSGANVLTF	TRBV28	TRBJ2-6
CASRRGTLNTGELFF	TRBV27	TRBJ2-2
CAISESADWNTQYF	TRBV10-3	TRBJ2-3
CASSQAQGDTGELFF	TRBV3-1/TRBV3-2	TRBJ2-2
CASSPRWGLDEQFF	TRBV18	TRBJ2-1
CASSGLYQETQYF	TRBV6-5	TRBJ2-5
CASSDISSGEPEAFF	TRBV2	TRBJ1-1
CASSPGVSSYEQYF	TRBV27	TRBJ2-7
CASSWETGELFF	TRBV5-1	TRBJ2-2
CASSQGGTRGYQPQHF	TRBV4-1	TRBJ1-5
CASSLGGGDEQYF	TRBV12-3/TRBV12-4	TRBJ2-7
CASSPEGGTYTEAFF	TRBV5-4	TRBJ1-1
CASSWGTSGGAVNEQFF	TRBV27	TRBJ2-1
CASSLEAPSNTEAFF	TRBV5-1	TRBJ1-1
CASSLGQYQETQYF	TRBV5-8	TRBJ2-5
CASRRTGDYGYTF	TRBV19	TRBJ1-2
CASSLVGQNTGELFF	TRBV5-4	TRBJ2-2
CASSQERGPNYGYTF	TRBV4-2	TRBJ1-2
CASSLTGAPFSGNTIYF	TRBV5-1	TRBJ1-3
CASSILAGGTVTGELFF	TRBV7-8	TRBJ2-2
CASSPGQGPQGSETQYF	TRBV5-1	TRBJ2-5
CASSPGTDTQYF	TRBV4-1	TRBJ2-3
CASSKYDRASYEQYF	TRBV5-1	TRBJ2-7
CASSVRTGHNQPQHF	TRBV5-5	TRBJ1-5
CASSSLGQGAAGELFF	TRBV7-2	TRBJ2-2
CASSPPADYGYTF	TRBV18	TRBJ1-2
CASSLGSGEKLFF	TRBV5-1	TRBJ1-4
CASSPKTGSSTDTQYF	TRBV18	TRBJ2-3
CASSFSQGIEAFF	TRBV7-8	TRBJ1-1
CASSVTSTGELFF	TRBV10-1	TRBJ2-2
CASSLLPGQYNEQFF	TRBV27	TRBJ2-1
CASSFGVGQGDYGYTF	TRBV27	TRBJ1-2
CASSSLGGLSNEKLFF	TRBV5-1	TRBJ1-4
CASSEVEGYSPLHF	TRBV2	TRBJ1-6
CSAEQGTYGYTF	TRBV29-1	TRBJ1-2
CASSQDRGTGGRETQYF	TRBV3-1/TRBV3-2	TRBJ2-5
CASSLVPSTDTQYF	TRBV5-1	TRBJ2-3
CASSITTSGYNEQFF	TRBV19	TRBJ2-1